The T cell receptor beta chain under discussion was sequenced for a study of T cell repertoires in cytomegalovirus infection. On this clonotype itself: No antigen is known for it.

TCRdb independently ran MiXCR on the reads; one entry per CDR3 protein. The table includes tens of thousands of distinct CDR3 sequences, roughly 44% detected once. The V and J ends lost 4 bases and 4 bases respectively, with 5 bases between them. In germline, CDR1 is SQVTM, CDR2 ANQGSEA. The CDR3 consists of 11 residues. This clonotype was sampled from a human donor in good health (CMV status not recorded). Some clones in this sample may be carry-over from other donors' samples. The sequencing used CD8+ T cells from cultured PBMCs, collected from culture after CMV antigen stimulation. V usage is TRBV29-1 and J usage is TRBJ2-1; no firm D call. The chain's CDR3 is CSVVQYNEQFF. The CDR3 DNA is TGCAGCGTTGTGCAGTACAATGAGCAGTTCTTC.